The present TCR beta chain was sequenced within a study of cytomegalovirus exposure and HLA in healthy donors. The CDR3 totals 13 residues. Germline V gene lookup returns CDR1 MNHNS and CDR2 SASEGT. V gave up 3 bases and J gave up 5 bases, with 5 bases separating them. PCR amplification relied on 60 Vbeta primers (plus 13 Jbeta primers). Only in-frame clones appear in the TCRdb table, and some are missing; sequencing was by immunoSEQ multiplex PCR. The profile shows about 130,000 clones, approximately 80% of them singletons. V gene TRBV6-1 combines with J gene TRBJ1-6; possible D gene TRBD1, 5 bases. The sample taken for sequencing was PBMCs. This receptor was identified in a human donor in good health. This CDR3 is CASSDRDNSPLHF. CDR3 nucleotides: TGTGCCAGCAGTGACAGGGATAATTCACCCCTCCACTTT.